A single sample gave rise to the 10 T cell receptor beta chains below, sequenced in a study of cytomegalovirus exposure and HLA in healthy donors. PCR employed 60 Vbeta and 13 Jbeta primers. Sequencing was performed with immunoSEQ multiplex PCR; in TCRdb, only in-frame clones are kept and a portion is missing. The sample contains approximately 150,000 clones, roughly 80% of which appear only once. Sequencing was done on a sample of PBMCs. All receptors derive from a man aged 25 to 40 in good health and CMV-seropositive.

The chain is built from TRBV21-1 and TRBJ2-2; the D call TRBD1 from the table was never checked on the DNA. TRBV21-1 is given as a pseudogene. The CDR3 is made up of 16 amino acids. The CDR3 bases are TGTGCCAGCAGCGCGAGAGGACAGAGTTACACCGGGGAGCTGTTTTTT. Protein sequence: CASSARGQSYTGELFF.

The genes are TRBV28 and TRBJ2-7; 7 nucleotides match TRBD1. The CDR3 is 12 residues long. Looked up from germline, CDR1 is MDHEN and CDR2 is SYDVKM. V lost 5 bases to trimming and J lost 3 bases; unmatched junction nucleotides: 1. This CDR3 reads CASSRDSYEQYF. CDR3 bases: TGTGCCAGCAGTCGGGACAGCTACGAGCAGTACTTC.

The chain links TRBV28 to TRBJ2-5, with a possible D match to TRBD1 (6 bases). The CDR3 runs to 15 residues. V lost 1 base and J lost 9, with 18 bases in between. Looked up from germline, CDR1 is MDHEN and CDR2 is SYDVKM. CDR3 residues: CASSLFQGPVEAQYF. CDR3 nucleotides: TGTGCCAGCAGTTTATTCCAGGGGCCGGTCGAGGCCCAGTACTTC.

The chain links TRBV28 to TRBJ1-2; TRBD1 matches at 9 bases. The V gene end was trimmed by 2 bases and the J gene end by 5 bases; junction bases not matched to a gene: 9. The CDR3 consists of 16 residues. Germline lookup yields CDR1 MDHEN and CDR2 SYDVKM. Here the CDR3 reads CASSLEVQGARYGYTF. CDR3 coding DNA: TGTGCCAGCAGTTTAGAAGTACAGGGGGCGCGTTATGGCTACACCTTC.

In its sample, this clone was seen once. The chain uses TRBV7-8 and TRBJ1-5; a possible D gene is TRBD1 (5 bases). Trimming shortened V by 4 bases and J by 0 bases, and 7 bases separated the two germline ends. The CDR3 has 14 residues. Looked up from germline, CDR1 is SGHVS and CDR2 is FQNEAQ. CDR3 bases: TGTGCCAGCAGCTCCCAGGGTAGCAATCAGCCCCAGCATTTT. It encodes CASSSQGSNQPQHF.

J is TRBJ1-4 and V is TRBV27; TRBD1 agrees at 11 bases. After removal of 0 bases from V and 5 bases from J, the junction contained 8 bases not matched to a gene. Germline CDR1 and CDR2: MNHEY and SMNVEV (reference sequence). This CDR3 has 18 amino acids. CDR3 protein: CASSLSPGQGVTNEKLFF. CDR3 coding DNA: TGTGCCAGCAGTTTATCCCCGGGACAGGGGGTGACGAATGAAAAACTGTTTTTT.

The chain recombines TRBV4-3 with TRBJ2-6; D is ambiguous. The germline CDR1 and CDR2 sequences are LGHNA and YSLEER. Deletions cut 1 base from V and 0 bases from J, with 10 bases between. The CDR3 covers 17 residues. This CDR3 is CASSQGDRGSGANVLTF. The CDR3 nucleotides are TGCGCCAGCAGCCAAGGAGACCGCGGCTCTGGGGCCAACGTCCTGACTTTC.

This chain connects TRBV9 to TRBJ1-1; D is unresolved. The CDR3 runs to 16 residues. Germline values: CDR1 SGDLS, CDR2 YYNGEE. The germline V and J ends were trimmed by 0 bases and 5 bases, with 17 bases remaining between them. The CDR3 DNA reads TGTGCCAGCAGCGTAGTCCCCAGTGACTCGGGGACTGAAGCTTTCTTT. As protein: CASSVVPSDSGTEAFF.

The CDR3 loop reads CASSPTMATKMNTEAFF. The CDR3 DNA reads TGTGCCAGCAGCCCGACAATGGCGACAAAAATGAACACTGAAGCTTTCTTT. The chain carries TRBV7-9 and TRBJ1-1; D call uncertain. The CDR3 contains 17 residues. Germline V CDR1 and CDR2: SEHNR, FQNEAQ (reference sequence). The V and J ends lost 5 bases and 0 bases respectively, with 19 bases between them.

In this sample, this clone turned up a few times. The chain combines TRBV4-1 with TRBJ1-5; D remains ambiguous. Trimming removed 0 bases from V and 9 bases from J, with 15 bases in between. CDR3 length: 15 residues. Germline lookup yields CDR1 MGHRA and CDR2 YSYEKL. The CDR3: CASSQDWVGHRPQHF. In DNA, the CDR3 is TGCGCCAGCAGCCAAGATTGGGTTGGGCATCGGCCCCAGCATTTT.